This passage covers 5 T cell receptor beta chains from one sample sequenced in a study of blood T cell repertoires in COVID-19. Some clones are missing from TCRdb's copy, which holds only in-frame ones; the method was immunoSEQ multiplex PCR. The table has about 300,000 clones, about 87% seen once. Input material: peripheral blood. Receptors originate from a man in his 70s with acute or convalescent COVID-19.

The chain couples TRBV27 to TRBJ1-5; D might be TRBD1 (5 bases). The CDR3 spans 14 residues. Trimming cost V 3 bases and J 3 bases, with 9 bases left between them. The germline V gene encodes CDR1 MNHEY and CDR2 SMNVEV (reference sequence). CDR3 sequence: CASSFGGVNQPQHF. Written as DNA, the CDR3 is TGTGCCAGCAGTTTCGGGGGGGTCAATCAGCCCCAGCATTTT.

V and J are TRBV4-1 and TRBJ2-5; D may be TRBD1 (5 bases). Trimming cost V 5 bases and J 3 bases, with 16 bases left between them. Looked up from germline, CDR1 is MGHRA and CDR2 is YSYEKL. This CDR3 has 15 residues. CDR3 bases: TGCGCCAGCAGCGGACGTCAGGGTGTTGAAGAGACCCAGTACTTC. It yields the protein CASSGRQGVEETQYF.

The V call is TRBV5-1, the J call TRBJ2-7; D is possibly TRBD2 (5 bases). The V end was cut by 4 bases, the J end by 2 bases, with 16 bases between. CDR3 length: 15 residues. Germline V gene sequence: CDR1 SGHRS, CDR2 YFSETQ. The CDR3 DNA is TGCGCCAGCAGCGATGACGGACTTACCCCCTACGAGCAGTACTTC. Amino acids: CASSDDGLTPYEQYF. Filled out from reference TRBV5-1 and TRBJ2-7, the complete variable domain reads KAGVTQTPRYLIKTRGQQVTLSCSPISGHRSVSWYQQTPGQGLQFLFEYFSETQRNKGNFPGRFSGRQFSNSRSEMNVSTLELGDSALYLCASSDDGLTPYEQYFGPGTRLTVT.

The gene calls are TRBV5-1 and TRBJ1-6; a possible D gene is TRBD1 (5 bases). The CDR3 totals 12 residues. V was cut by 5 bases and J by 7 bases, with 7 bases left in between. Per germline, CDR1 SGHRS and CDR2 YFSETQ. CDR3 sequence (DNA): TGCGCCAGCAGGGACACGAATTCACCCCTCCACTTT. This codes for CASRDTNSPLHF.

The chain combines TRBV4-3 with TRBJ1-5; the match to TRBD1 covers 7 bases. Germline V gene lookup returns CDR1 LGHNA and CDR2 YSLEER. With 4 bases clipped from V and 5 bases from J, the junction kept 11 bases outside the gene matches. This CDR3 region has 16 residues. As DNA, the CDR3 is TGCGCCAGCAGCCCTGGGACAGCCTCGATATATCAGCCCCAGCATTTT. Translating gives CASSPGTASIYQPQHF.